The rows below give T cell receptor beta chains drawn from one sample of a study of T-cell reconstitution after alpha-beta-depleted transplantation in children. TCRdb re-analysed the PCR reads in MiXCR, keeping a single row per CDR3 protein. The profile shows fewer than 550,000 distinct CDR3 sequences, roughly a tenth of them singletons. The sequencing here drew on PBMCs, taken before TCRalphabeta/CD19-depleted stem cell transplant. These receptors came from a child under 10 years old with inherited bone marrow failure, due to receive a stem cell transplant. CDR3s include the opening cysteine and the closing phenylalanine or tryptophan. Only part of the rows carry a size: once, few, many, or a class if the clone is expanded.

v_call,clone_size,cdr3_aa
TRBV29-1,-,CSVPPGEGTDTQYF
TRBV9,-,CASSVHPGQGNTGELFF
TRBV24-1,-,CAAGGRTGRLETQYF
TRBV5-1,-,CASSLRGTSGPGADTQYF
TRBV5-1,once,CASSLSSGANVLNF
TRBV12-3/TRBV12-4,many,CASGLAPDNEQFF
TRBV6-2/TRBV6-3,many,CASTLTSGRSSYEQYF
TRBV7-9,many,CASSPEWDEQFF
TRBV7-9,many,CASSFGQGVGETQYF
TRBV7-9,few,CASSWQSNEKLFF
TRBV18,many,CASSPGVMGREQFF
TRBV20-1,many,CSAGLAGAETQYF
TRBV29-1,-,CSVVGLAGGRGYNEQFF
TRBV3-1,many,CASSQTKREGPYEQYF
TRBV29-1,few,CSVRGTSVSTDTQYF
TRBV12-3/TRBV12-4,many,CASSRRGSSNEQFF
TRBV4-3,many,CASSQDITGIPETQYF
TRBV7-6,many,CASSLLAGHLTDTQYF
TRBV29-1,many,CSVAMRGSGELFF
TRBV20-1,many,CSASPPSGSNFGQFF
TRBV30,-,CAWTRTTTNEKLFF
TRBV28,few,CATQPGGRREQFF
TRBV10-2,many,CASSESDIYNEQFF
TRBV6-2/TRBV6-3,many,CASSFQRSQETQYF
TRBV27,many,CASSWERPGELFF
TRBV28,many,CASRRTSGSFGEQYF